This record looks at one T cell receptor (beta chain) sequence and its context. What it recognizes is unknown. 60 Vbeta and 13 Jbeta primers were used in PCR. The method was immunoSEQ multiplex PCR; TCRdb's version includes in-frame clones alone and lacks a portion of them. Of approximately 130,000 clones listed, around 75% were seen once; the top ten hold roughly 3.1%. This sample was taken from a study of cytomegalovirus exposure and HLA in healthy donors. The study, taken as a whole, reports: In most subjects, TCR beta sequences reportedly gave accurate predictions of HLA-A and HLA-B alleles. There were a few CMV-associated chains whose specificity for CMV antigens was confirmed in vitro. Further analysis, carried out later, found HLA-associated TCR beta chains more clonally expanded than equally common other chains.

At the time of sampling, donors were nominally healthy, though unrecorded immune exposures were likely. Germline CDR1 and CDR2: SGHDT and YYEEEE. The CDR3 spans 14 residues. Trimming took off 4 bases at V and 3 bases at J, with 13 bases between the two ends. Sequenced sample: PBMCs. This sequence was found in a man aged 25-40 years in good health and CMV-seronegative. The rearrangement joins TRBV5-6 to TRBJ1-2, with D maybe TRBD1 (6 bases). The CDR3 here is CASSPGQSYYGYTF. The CDR3 DNA reads TGTGCCAGCAGCCCGGGACAAAGTTACTATGGCTACACCTTC.